Sequencing of this T cell receptor (beta chain) was carried out in a study of cytomegalovirus exposure and HLA in healthy donors. General study results and limits: In presence/absence analyses, roughly uniform sequencing depth across donors was assumed. When analyzed later, the rates of TCR association showed variation by HLA locus, with DRB1 the most and HLA-C the fewest. A later analysis reportedly found fewer N-insertions in an Asian-associated ancestry cluster than the roughly 680-donor mean.

Use of 60 Vbeta and 13 Jbeta primers characterized the PCR. TCRdb's copy holds only in-frame clones and misses some; the assay was immunoSEQ multiplex PCR. The repertoire table contains some 48,000 clones. To note about this clone: The antigen remains unidentified.

CDR1 is LNHDA and CDR2 is SQIVND in the germline V gene (reference sequence). The CDR3 loop spans 15 amino acids. Unmatched junction bases numbered 7, after V lost 3 bases and J lost 3 bases. The sequence came from a man aged 35-49 years in good health and CMV-seropositive. V is TRBV19 and J is TRBJ2-7; TRBD1 aligns across 8 bases. Sequenced sample: PBMCs. The CDR3 region has the DNA TGTGCCAGTAGTATCCCTGCAGGGGGCTTCTACGAGCAGTACTTC. As protein: CASSIPAGGFYEQYF.